Following are 5 T cell receptor beta chains from one sample sequenced in a study of T cell repertoires in cytomegalovirus infection (dated by TCRdb to the late 2010s). The sequencer listed for this sample is Illumina HiSeq 1500. TCRdb redid the processing of the public reads, applying fastp at Q25 and MiXCR, and retained in-frame beta chains. Rows with one shared CDR3 protein collapse into an entry with the most common genes and DNA. A total of roughly 300,000 distinct CDR3 sequences appear in this sample, about 26% of them only once. Approximately 15% of the sample lies in the top ten. The sample was PBMCs. These receptors were collected from a human donor in good health (CMV status not recorded). Some clones in this sample may be carry-over from other donors' samples.

This clonotype was detected a few times. The chain is built from TRBV2 and TRBJ2-7; D unclear. The CDR3 runs 15 residues. The V gene's germline CDR1 is SNHLY and CDR2 FYNNEI. The germline V and J ends were trimmed by 6 bases and 1 base, with 16 bases remaining between them. CDR3 DNA: TGTGCCAGCAGAGGGCCAAATGGGATATCCTACGAGCAGTACTTC. Translated: CASRGPNGISYEQYF. The variable domain in full, with the rest retrieved from reference TRBV2 and TRBJ2-7, is EPEVTQTPSHQVTQMGQEVILRCVPISNHLYFYWYRQILGQKVEFLVSFYNNEISEKSEIFDDQFSVERPDGSNFTLKIRSTKLEDSAMYFCASRGPNGISYEQYFGPGTRLTVT.

This clonotype has ten or more counts. The gene calls are TRBV7-2 and TRBJ2-7; TRBD1 matches 10 bases. The V and J ends lost 6 bases and 5 bases, in that order; junction bases with no gene match: 7. This CDR3 is built from 14 residues. The germline V gene has CDR1 SGHTA and CDR2 FQGNSA. The CDR3 nucleotides read TGTGCCAGCAGTAGAGACAGGGGGCGAAACGAGCAGTACTTC. Its protein is CASSRDRGRNEQYF.

There are many counts of this clonotype. This chain connects TRBV7-2 to TRBJ2-1; the match to TRBD2 covers 13 bases. Germline V lookup: CDR1 SGHTA, CDR2 FQGNSA. The CDR3 is 16 amino acids. The trim removed 4 bases at V and 7 bases at J, leaving 7 bases unmatched. CDR3 coding DNA: TGTGCCAGCAGCTCCGGACTAGCGGGAGTTAGGAATGAGCAGTTCTTC. Encoded protein: CASSSGLAGVRNEQFF.

CDR3 coding DNA: TGCAGTGCCTCCCGGGGAGGGTTGAATTCACCCCTCCACTTT. It translates to CSASRGGLNSPLHF. The V and J genes are TRBV20-1 and TRBJ1-6, with no clear D. The germline CDR1 and CDR2 sequences are DFQATT and SNEGSKA (reference sequence). Trimming removed 6 bases from V and 7 bases from J, with 16 bases in between. CDR3 length equals 14 residues.

This clonotype occurred many times. The chain employs TRBV7-6 and TRBJ2-5, with TRBD2 identical over 7 bases. Trimming at V came to 5 bases and at J to 9 bases, leaving 12 bases not matched to a gene. Germline V gene lookup returns CDR1 SGHVS and CDR2 FNYEAQ. This CDR3 comprises 14 residues. The CDR3 nucleotides are TGTGCCAGCAGCAATATAGCGGGTCGTGAAGCCCAGTACTTC. Translated: CASSNIAGREAQYF.